A single sample gave rise to the 12 T cell receptor beta chains below, sequenced in a study of T cell responses to AZD1222 COVID-19 vaccine (dated by TCRdb to the early 2020s). Taken with the paper, the label for time point translates to: about 28 days (+/-7) after the second vaccine dose. Libraries were made using the immunoSEQ multiplex PCR assay. TCRdb provides this immuneACCESS table in a form limited to in-frame rearrangements. Some clones are lacking; in checked studies, under half of them reflect an unresolved V gene, and why the rest are absent is not known. The sample table contains approximately 130,000 clones; only one count was recorded for approximately 86% of them. Around 5% of the sample is taken by the ten largest. The sample in question was peripheral blood, obtained 28 days after the second AZD1222 dose. All receptors derive from an adult who received the AZD1222 COVID-19 vaccine.

The CDR3 protein is CASSLTPLVAGELFF. CDR3 DNA: TGTGCCAGCAGCTTAACCCCCCTCGTTGCCGGGGAGCTGTTTTTT. The V call is TRBV7-9, the J call TRBJ2-2, with unresolved D. The CDR3 extends over 15 amino acids. Per the germline V gene, CDR1 is SEHNR and CDR2 is FQNEAQ (reference sequence). With 2 bases removed from V and 6 bases from J, the gap between germline ends came to 13 bases.

The chain joins TRBV7-2 to TRBJ2-1; the match to TRBD1 covers 8 bases. This CDR3 contains 15 residues. Germline assignment: CDR1 SGHTA and CDR2 FQGNSA. Germline trimming cut 2 bases from V and 3 bases from J; bases unmatched to any gene: 3. The CDR3 protein is CASSLTGGFYNEQFF. The CDR3 DNA follows: TGTGCCAGCAGCTTAACAGGGGGGTTCTACAATGAGCAGTTCTTC.

V gene TRBV5-1 combines with J gene TRBJ2-1, with 8 bases that match TRBD1. Germline V gene sequence: CDR1 SGHRS, CDR2 YFSETQ. The junction had 5 bases not matched to a gene; V was cut back by 0 bases and J by 6 bases. This CDR3 has 15 residues. CDR3 residues: CASSLAGGSANEQFF. The CDR3 nucleotides are TGCGCCAGCAGCTTGGCAGGGGGCAGCGCCAATGAGCAGTTCTTC.

V usage is TRBV5-3 and J usage is TRBJ1-1, with 7 bases identical to TRBD1. TRBV5-3 is sorted into the ORF group, with uncertain function. The trim removed 4 bases at V and 0 bases at J, leaving 6 bases unmatched. The CDR3 is made up of 15 amino acids. As DNA, the CDR3 is TGTGCCAGAAGCCACCCAGGGGGGATGAACACTGAAGCTTTCTTT. Translation gives CARSHPGGMNTEAFF.

This chain links TRBV11-3 with TRBJ2-1; D uncertain. V was shortened by 3 bases and J by 8 bases, with 17 bases between the two germline ends. The CDR3 spans 15 residues. CDR1 and CDR2 from the germline V gene are SGHNT and YENEEA. The CDR3 bases are TGTGCCAGCAGCTTTAGTGTAGCCATTAGGGATGAGCAGTTCTTC. Translated, it gives CASSFSVAIRDEQFF.

V and J are TRBV7-2 and TRBJ1-4, with 10 nucleotides matching TRBD1. Germline V lookup: CDR1 SGHTA, CDR2 FQGNSA. V was pared by 7 bases and J by 10 bases, with 9 bases of the junction left unmatched. This CDR3 region has 14 residues. The CDR3 nucleotides are TGTGCCAGCAAAGCCGGGACAGGGGATAGAAAACTGTTTTTT. As protein: CASKAGTGDRKLFF.

The chain recombines TRBV6-6 with TRBJ1-5; D unresolved. V was clipped by 10 bases and J by 6 bases, with 13 bases between them. This CDR3 comprises 12 residues. In germline, CDR1 is MNHNY, CDR2 SVGAGI (reference sequence). The CDR3 spells CATALAGQPQHF. In nucleotides, the CDR3 is TGTGCCACCGCCCTAGCCGGTCAGCCCCAGCATTTT.

The chain recombines TRBV7-9 with TRBJ2-6; D gene ambiguous. The germline CDR1 and CDR2 sequences are SEHNR and FQNEAQ (reference sequence). The CDR3 has 13 amino acids. Trimming removed 6 bases at V and 2 bases at J, with 5 bases between. This CDR3 reads CASRSTGANVLTF. The CDR3 nucleotides read TGTGCCAGCAGATCCACTGGGGCCAACGTCCTGACTTTC.

V and J are TRBV5-6 and TRBJ2-1; 12 bases line up with TRBD1. The germline gives CDR1 SGHDT, CDR2 YYEEEE. The CDR3 runs 15 residues. Trimming removed 2 bases from V and 7 bases from J; junction bases left unmatched: 4. CDR3 bases: TGTGCCAGCAGCTTCGGGACAGGGGGCCGGAATGAGCAGTTCTTC. Translating it yields CASSFGTGGRNEQFF.

The chain combines TRBV28 with TRBJ2-7; 13 bases agree with TRBD2. V dropped 5 bases and J dropped 3; count of bases not matched to a gene: 1. In germline, CDR1 is MDHEN, CDR2 SYDVKM. This CDR3 is built from 14 residues. The CDR3, as DNA: TGTGCCAGCAGTGGGACTAGCGGGATCTACGAGCAGTACTTC. Translating it yields CASSGTSGIYEQYF.

The chain carries TRBV7-3 and TRBJ2-3; D remains unclear. V was cut by 5 bases and J by 6 bases, with 9 bases left in between. Looked up from germline, CDR1 is SGHTA and CDR2 is FQGTGA. The CDR3 sequence is 12 residues long. DNA of the CDR3: TGTGCCAGCAGCAAACACTCGGATACGCAGTATTTT. The encoded protein is CASSKHSDTQYF. Full variable domain (outside the CDR3, taken from reference TRBV7-3 and TRBJ2-3): GAGVSQTPSNKVTEKGKYVELRCDPISGHTALYWYRQSLGQGPEFLIYFQGTGAADDSGLPNDRFFAVRPEGSVSTLKIQRTERGDSAVYLCASSKHSDTQYFGPGTRLTVL.

The chain has TRBV13 and TRBJ1-2; 9 bases fit TRBD1. The CDR3 loop spans 14 amino acids. Trimming removed 4 bases from V and 5 bases from J; junction bases left unmatched: 5. From germline, CDR1 is PRHDT and CDR2 FYEKMQ (reference sequence). CDR3 nucleotide sequence: TGTGCCAGCAGCTCCCAGGGACAGGGTTATGGCTACACCTTC. It yields the protein CASSSQGQGYGYTF.